This T cell receptor (beta chain) was observed in a study of T-cell reconstitution after alpha-beta-depleted transplantation in children. Study observations and caveats: Approximately two months post-transplant, alpha-beta T cells reportedly originated from several hundred expanded graft clones. The high TCRbeta diversity at day 60 in some patients came from surviving recipient T cells and thymic progenitors. Counts and diversity of T cells one year after transplant came mostly from newly produced T cells.

Germline lookup yields CDR1 SGHRS and CDR2 YFSETQ. The trim removed 2 bases at V and 9 bases at J, leaving 5 bases unmatched. There are 15 residues in the CDR3. A TCRbeta library incorporating unique molecular identifiers was prepared. TCRdb re-analysed the PCR reads in MiXCR, keeping a single row per CDR3 protein. The table includes roughly 110,000 distinct CDR3 sequences, about a tenth detected once. For this clonotype: Antigen specificity is unknown.

The rearrangement links TRBV5-1 to TRBJ2-1; 13 positions agree with TRBD2. This specimen consisted of PBMCs, obtained before TCRalphabeta/CD19-depleted stem cell transplant. This clonotype was sampled from a boy aged 2 to 10 with acute lymphoblastic leukemia, due to receive a stem cell transplant. CDR3 sequence reads: CASSLRLAGGFEQFF. CDR3 sequence (DNA): TGCGCCAGCAGCTTAAGACTAGCGGGAGGCTTTGAGCAGTTCTTC.